A single T cell receptor (beta chain) is shown here with its context. V gave up 6 bases and J gave up 0 bases, with 15 bases separating them. CDR1 and CDR2 from the germline V gene are MNHEY and SVGAGI. This CDR3 contains 15 residues. The source of the sample is a study of blood T cell repertoires in COVID-19. Overall study context: Researchers got acute and convalescent COVID-19 samples from the United States, Italy and Spain.

The repertoire was sequenced with immunoSEQ multiplex PCR; TCRdb's copy has only in-frame clones and lacks some. This sample has hundreds of thousands of clones, with 85% found just once. Sequenced sample: peripheral blood. The clonotype was recovered from a middle-aged man with active or convalescent COVID-19. The rearrangement uses TRBV6-5 and TRBJ2-7, with a tentative D call TRBD2 (5 bases). The CDR3 loop is CASSRGLLSSYEQYF. The CDR3 DNA sequence: TGTGCCAGCAGCCGTGGACTCTTGAGCTCCTACGAGCAGTACTTC.